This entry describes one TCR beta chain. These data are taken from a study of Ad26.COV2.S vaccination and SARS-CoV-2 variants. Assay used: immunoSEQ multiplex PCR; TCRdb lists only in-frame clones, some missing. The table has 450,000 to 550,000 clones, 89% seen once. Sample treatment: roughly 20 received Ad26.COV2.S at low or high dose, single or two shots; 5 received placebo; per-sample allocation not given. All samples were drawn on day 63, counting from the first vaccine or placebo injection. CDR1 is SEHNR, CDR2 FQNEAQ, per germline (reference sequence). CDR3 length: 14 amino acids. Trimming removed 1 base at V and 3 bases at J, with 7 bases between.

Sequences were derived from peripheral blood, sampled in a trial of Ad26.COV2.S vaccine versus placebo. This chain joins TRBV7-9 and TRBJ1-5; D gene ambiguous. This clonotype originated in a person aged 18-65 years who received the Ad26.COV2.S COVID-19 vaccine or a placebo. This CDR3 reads CASSLVGNNQPQHF. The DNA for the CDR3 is TGTGCCAGCAGCTTAGTGGGGAACAATCAGCCCCAGCATTTT.